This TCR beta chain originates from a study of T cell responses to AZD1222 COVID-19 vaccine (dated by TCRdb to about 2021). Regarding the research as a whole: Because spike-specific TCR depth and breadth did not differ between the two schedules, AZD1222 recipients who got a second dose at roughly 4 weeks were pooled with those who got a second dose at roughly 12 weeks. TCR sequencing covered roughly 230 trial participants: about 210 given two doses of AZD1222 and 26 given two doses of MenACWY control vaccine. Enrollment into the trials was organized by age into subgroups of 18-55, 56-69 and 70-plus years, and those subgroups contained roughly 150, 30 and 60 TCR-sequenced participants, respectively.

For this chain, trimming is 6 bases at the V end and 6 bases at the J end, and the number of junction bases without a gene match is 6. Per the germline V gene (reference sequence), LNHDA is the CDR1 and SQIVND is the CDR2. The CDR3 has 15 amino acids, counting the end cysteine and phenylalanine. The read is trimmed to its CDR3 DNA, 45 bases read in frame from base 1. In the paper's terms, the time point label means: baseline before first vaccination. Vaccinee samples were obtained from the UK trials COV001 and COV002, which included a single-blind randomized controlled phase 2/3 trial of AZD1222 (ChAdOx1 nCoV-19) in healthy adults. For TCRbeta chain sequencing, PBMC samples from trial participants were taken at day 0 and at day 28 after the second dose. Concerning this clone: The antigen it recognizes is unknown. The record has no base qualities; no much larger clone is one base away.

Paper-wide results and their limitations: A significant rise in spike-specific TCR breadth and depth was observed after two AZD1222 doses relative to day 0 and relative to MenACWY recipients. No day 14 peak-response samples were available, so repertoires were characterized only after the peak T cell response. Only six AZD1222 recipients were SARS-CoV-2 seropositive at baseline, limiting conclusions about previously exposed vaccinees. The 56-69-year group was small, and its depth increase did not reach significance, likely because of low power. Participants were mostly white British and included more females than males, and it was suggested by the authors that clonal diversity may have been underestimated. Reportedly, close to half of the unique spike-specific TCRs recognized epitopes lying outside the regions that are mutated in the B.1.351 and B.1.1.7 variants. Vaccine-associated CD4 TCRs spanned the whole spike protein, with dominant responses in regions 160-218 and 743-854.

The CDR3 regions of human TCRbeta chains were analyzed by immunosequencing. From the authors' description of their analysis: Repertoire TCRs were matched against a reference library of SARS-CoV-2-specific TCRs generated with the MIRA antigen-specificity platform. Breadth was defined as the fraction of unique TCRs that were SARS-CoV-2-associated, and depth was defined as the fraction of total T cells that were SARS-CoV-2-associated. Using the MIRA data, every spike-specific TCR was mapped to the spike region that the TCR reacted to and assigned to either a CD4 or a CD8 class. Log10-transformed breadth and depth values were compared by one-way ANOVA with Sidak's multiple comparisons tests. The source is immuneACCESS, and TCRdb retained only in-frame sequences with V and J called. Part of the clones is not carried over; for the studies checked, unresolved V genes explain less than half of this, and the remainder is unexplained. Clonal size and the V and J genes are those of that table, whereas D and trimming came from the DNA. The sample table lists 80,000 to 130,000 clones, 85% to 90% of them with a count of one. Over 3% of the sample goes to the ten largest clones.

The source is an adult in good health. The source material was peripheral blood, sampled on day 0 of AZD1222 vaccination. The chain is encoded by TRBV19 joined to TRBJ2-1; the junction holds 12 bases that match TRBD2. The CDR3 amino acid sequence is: CASRKLAGGANEQFF. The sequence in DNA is TGTGCCAGTAGAAAGCTAGCGGGGGGGGCCAATGAGCAGTTCTTC. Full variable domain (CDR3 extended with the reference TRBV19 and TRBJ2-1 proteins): DGGITQSPKYLFRKEGQNVTLSCEQNLNHDAMYWYRQDPGQGLRLIYYSQIVNDFQKGDIAEGYSVSREKKESFPLTVTSAQKNPTAFYLCASRKLAGGANEQFFGPGTRLTVL.